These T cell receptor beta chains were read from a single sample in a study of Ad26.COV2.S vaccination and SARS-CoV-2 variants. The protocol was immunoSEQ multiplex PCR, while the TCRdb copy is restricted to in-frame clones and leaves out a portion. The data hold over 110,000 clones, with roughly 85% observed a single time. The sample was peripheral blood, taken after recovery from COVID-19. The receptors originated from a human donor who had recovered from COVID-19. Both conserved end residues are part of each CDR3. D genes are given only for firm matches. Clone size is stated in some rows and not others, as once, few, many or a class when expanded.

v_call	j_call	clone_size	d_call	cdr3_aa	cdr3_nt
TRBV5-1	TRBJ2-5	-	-	CASSYGGPETQYF	TGCGCCAGCAGCTATGGGGGGCCAGAGACCCAGTACTTC
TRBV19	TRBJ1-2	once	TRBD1	CASSSGTAYGYTF	TGTGCCAGTAGTTCCGGGACAGCTTATGGCTACACCTTC
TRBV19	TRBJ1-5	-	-	CASESQGTSNQPQHF	TGTGCCAGCGAATCACAGGGTACCTCCAATCAGCCCCAGCATTTT
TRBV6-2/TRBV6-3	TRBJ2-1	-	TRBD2	CASSYLAGSYNEQFF	TGTGCCAGCAGTTACTTAGCGGGGAGTTACAATGAGCAGTTCTTC
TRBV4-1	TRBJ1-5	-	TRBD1	CASSQGLGQGGNQPQHF	TGCGCCAGCAGCCAAGGATTGGGACAGGGAGGCAATCAGCCCCAGCATTTT
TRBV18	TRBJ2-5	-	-	CASLTLTGGQETQYF	TGTGCCAGCTTGACCTTAACCGGGGGCCAAGAGACCCAGTACTTC
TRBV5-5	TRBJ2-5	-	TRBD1	CASSLPQWGSQGVETQYF	TGTGCCAGCAGCTTGCCCCAATGGGGGTCCCAGGGGGTAGAGACCCAGTACTTC
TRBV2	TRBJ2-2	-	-	CASSYRENTGELFF	TGTGCCAGCAGCTACAGGGAGAACACCGGGGAGCTGTTTTTT
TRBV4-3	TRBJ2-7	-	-	CASSQDKGLYEQYF	TGCGCCAGCAGCCAAGATAAGGGGCTCTACGAGCAGTACTTC
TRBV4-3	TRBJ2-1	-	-	CASSHGTFWGPYNEQFF	TGCGCCAGCAGCCATGGCACTTTCTGGGGGCCCTACAATGAGCAGTTCTTC
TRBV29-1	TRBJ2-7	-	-	CSVVDRITYEQYF	TGCAGCGTTGTCGACAGGATAACCTACGAGCAGTACTTC
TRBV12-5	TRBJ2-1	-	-	CASGFGLYNEQFF	TGTGCTAGTGGTTTTGGCCTATACAATGAGCAGTTCTTC
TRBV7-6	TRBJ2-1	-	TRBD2	CASSSLGGGTYNEQFF	TGTGCCAGCAGCTCCCTCGGCGGGGGGACGTACAATGAGCAGTTCTTC
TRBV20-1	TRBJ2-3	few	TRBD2	CSASGTTTDTQYF	TGCAGTGCTAGTGGGACTACCACAGATACGCAGTATTTT
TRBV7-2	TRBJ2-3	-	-	CASGVYVTDTQYF	TGTGCCAGCGGGGTGTACGTTACAGATACGCAGTATTTT
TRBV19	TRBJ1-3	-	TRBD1	CASSMDRRGNTIYF	TGTGCCAGTAGTATGGACAGGCGAGGAAACACCATATATTTT
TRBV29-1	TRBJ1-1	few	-	CSGSVGATEAFF	TGCAGCGGGTCCGTCGGGGCCACTGAAGCTTTCTTT
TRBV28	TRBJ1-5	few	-	CASRYETGFRNQPQHF	TGTGCCAGCAGGTACGAAACAGGGTTTAGGAATCAGCCCCAGCATTTT
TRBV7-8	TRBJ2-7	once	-	CASSLAPGPYEQYF	TGTGCCAGCAGCTTAGCGCCCGGTCCCTACGAGCAGTACTTC
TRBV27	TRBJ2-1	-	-	CASSLLGREQFF	TGTGCCAGCAGTTTATTAGGCAGGGAGCAGTTCTTC
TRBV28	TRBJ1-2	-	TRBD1	CAIPKTTGNYGYTF	TGTGCCATCCCTAAAACGACAGGGAACTATGGCTACACCTTC
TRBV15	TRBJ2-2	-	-	CATSSTSGRNTGELFF	TGTGCCACCAGCAGTACCTCAGGGAGGAACACCGGGGAGCTGTTTTTT
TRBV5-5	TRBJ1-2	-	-	CASSSQGWDGYGYTF	TGTGCCAGCAGCTCCCAGGGGTGGGACGGATATGGCTACACCTTC
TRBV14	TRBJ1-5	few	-	CASSQVGGNQPQHF	TGTGCCAGCAGCCAAGTGGGGGGCAATCAGCCCCAGCATTTT
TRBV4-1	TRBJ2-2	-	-	CASSQLDLMAAGELFF	TGCGCCAGCAGCCAACTCGACCTGATGGCCGCCGGGGAGCTGTTTTTT
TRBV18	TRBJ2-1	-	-	CASSPRDTFYNEQFF	TGTGCCAGCTCACCAAGGGACACCTTTTACAATGAGCAGTTCTTC
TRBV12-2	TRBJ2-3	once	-	CASRLGRGRTTDTQYF	TGTGCAAGTCGCTTAGGGAGGGGACGGACCACAGATACGCAGTATTTT
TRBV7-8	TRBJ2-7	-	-	CASSPAGGREQYF	TGTGCCAGCAGCCCAGCAGGAGGCCGGGAGCAGTACTTC
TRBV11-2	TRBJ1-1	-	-	CASSLEHWGGAMNTEAFF	TGTGCCAGCAGCTTAGAACACTGGGGGGGGGCCATGAACACTGAAGCTTTCTTT
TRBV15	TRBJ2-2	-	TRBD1	CATSRGGGGTGELFF	TGTGCCACCAGCAGAGGAGGGGGCGGCACCGGGGAGCTGTTTTTT
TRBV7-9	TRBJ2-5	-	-	CASSLVEKGRNF	TGTGCCAGCAGCTTAGTCGAGAAGGGAAGGAACTTC
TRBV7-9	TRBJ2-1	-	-	CASSPQIERDEQFF	TGTGCCAGCAGCCCACAAATTGAAAGGGATGAGCAGTTCTTC
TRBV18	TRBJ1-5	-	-	CASSPPGTAQPQHF	TGTGCCAGCTCACCACCAGGGACGGCGCAGCCCCAGCATTTT
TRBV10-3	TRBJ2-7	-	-	CAISESRVPPYEQYF	TGTGCCATCAGTGAGTCCCGGGTACCTCCCTACGAGCAGTACTTC
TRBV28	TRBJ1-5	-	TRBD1	CASSLLRHRGAGQPQHF	TGTGCCAGCAGTTTACTTCGTCACAGGGGAGCGGGTCAGCCCCAGCATTTT
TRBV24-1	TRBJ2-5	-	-	CATSDRKDLQETQYF	TGTGCCACCAGTGATCGGAAGGACTTACAAGAGACCCAGTACTTC
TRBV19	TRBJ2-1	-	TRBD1	CASKRQGASNEQFF	TGTGCCAGTAAACGGCAGGGGGCGTCCAATGAGCAGTTCTTC
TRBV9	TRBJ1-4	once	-	CASSPTVFGEKLFF	TGTGCCAGCAGCCCGACAGTTTTTGGTGAAAAACTGTTTTTT
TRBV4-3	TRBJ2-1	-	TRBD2	CASSPGLAGENEQFF	TGCGCCAGCAGCCCTGGACTAGCGGGGGAGAATGAGCAGTTCTTC
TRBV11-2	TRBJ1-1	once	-	CASSLVTGTTEAFF	TGTGCCAGCAGCTTAGTCACAGGGACCACTGAAGCTTTCTTT
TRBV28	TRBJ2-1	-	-	CASSLGGSDYNEQFF	TGTGCCAGCAGTCTTGGGGGTTCCGACTACAATGAGCAGTTCTTC
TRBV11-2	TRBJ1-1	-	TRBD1	CASSLTGGLVNTEAFF	TGTGCCAGCAGTCTTACAGGGGGATTGGTGAACACTGAAGCTTTCTTT
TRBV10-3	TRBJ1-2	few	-	CAISESGAEGGYTF	TGTGCCATCAGTGAGTCGGGCGCAGAGGGAGGCTACACCTTC
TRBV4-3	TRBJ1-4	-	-	CASSREVATNEKLFF	TGCGCCAGCAGCCGCGAAGTTGCAACTAATGAAAAACTGTTTTTT
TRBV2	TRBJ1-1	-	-	CASSEGVWGANEAFF	TGTGCCAGCAGTGAAGGGGTTTGGGGGGCTAATGAAGCTTTCTTT
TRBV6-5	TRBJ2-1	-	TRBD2	CASSYSLLAVNEQFF	TGTGCCAGCAGTTACTCTTTACTAGCGGTCAATGAGCAGTTCTTC
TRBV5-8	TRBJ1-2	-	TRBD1	CASSWTGGASGYTF	TGTGCCAGCAGCTGGACAGGGGGCGCAAGTGGCTACACCTTC
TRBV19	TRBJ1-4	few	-	CATRGATNEKLFF	TGTGCCACTCGGGGAGCAACTAATGAAAAACTGTTTTTT
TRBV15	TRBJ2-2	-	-	CATSSNTQGTGELFF	TGTGCCACCAGCTCCAATACACAGGGAACCGGGGAGCTGTTTTTT
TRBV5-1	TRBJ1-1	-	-	CASSLVLTGRMISEAFF	TGCGCCAGCAGCTTGGTCCTCACAGGGAGGATGATCTCTGAAGCTTTCTTT
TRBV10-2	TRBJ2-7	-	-	CASSQQSGYEQYF	TGCGCCAGCAGCCAACAGAGTGGCTACGAGCAGTACTTC
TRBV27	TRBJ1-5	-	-	CASSFGRWGAGETHQPQHF	TGTGCCAGCAGTTTCGGTCGGTGGGGGGCAGGGGAAACCCATCAGCCCCAGCATTTT
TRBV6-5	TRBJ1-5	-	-	CAAGEGNQPQHF	TGTGCAGCAGGGGAGGGCAATCAGCCCCAGCATTTT
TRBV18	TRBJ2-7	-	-	CASSLDDGRPSEQYF	TGTGCCAGCTCGTTGGATGACGGGCGTCCAAGCGAGCAGTACTTC
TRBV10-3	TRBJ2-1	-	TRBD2	CAISDPLSGGTNEQFF	TGTGCCATCAGTGACCCCCTTAGCGGGGGAACTAATGAGCAGTTCTTC
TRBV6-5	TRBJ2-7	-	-	CASSYGQTDYEQYF	TGTGCCAGCAGTTATGGTCAGACAGACTACGAGCAGTACTTC
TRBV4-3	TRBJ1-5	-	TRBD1	CASSQEPRTGDFSNQPQHF	TGCGCCAGCAGCCAAGAACCTCGGACAGGGGACTTTAGCAATCAGCCCCAGCATTTT
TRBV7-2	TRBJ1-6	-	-	CASSLAGHGVRSSPLHF	TGTGCCAGCAGCTTAGCGGGGCACGGGGTTAGGAGTTCACCCCTCCACTTT
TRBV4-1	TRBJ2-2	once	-	CASSQEGGELFF	TGCGCCAGCAGCCAAGAAGGCGGGGAGCTGTTTTTT